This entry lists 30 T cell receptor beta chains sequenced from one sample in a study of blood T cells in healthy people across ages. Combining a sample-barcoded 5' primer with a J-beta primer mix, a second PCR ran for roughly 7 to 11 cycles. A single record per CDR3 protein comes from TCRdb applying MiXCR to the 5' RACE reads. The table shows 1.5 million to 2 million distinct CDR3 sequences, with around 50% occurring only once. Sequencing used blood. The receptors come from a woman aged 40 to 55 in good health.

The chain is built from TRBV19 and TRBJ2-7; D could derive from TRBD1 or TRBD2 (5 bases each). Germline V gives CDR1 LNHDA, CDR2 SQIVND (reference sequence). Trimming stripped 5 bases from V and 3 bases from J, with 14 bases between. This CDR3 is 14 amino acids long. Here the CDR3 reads CASSGGNTIYEQYF. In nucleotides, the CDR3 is TGTGCCAGTAGTGGGGGAAATACGATCTACGAGCAGTACTTC.

CDR3 coding DNA: TGCGCCAGCAGCCAAGTTGTAGCGGGAGCAGATACGCAGTATTTT. Protein: CASSQVVAGADTQYF. The chain is built from TRBV4-3 and TRBJ2-3, with 9 bases matching TRBD2. Unmatched junction bases numbered 3, after V lost 1 base and J lost 4 bases. The V gene's germline CDR1 is LGHNA and CDR2 YSLEER. The CDR3 runs to 15 residues.

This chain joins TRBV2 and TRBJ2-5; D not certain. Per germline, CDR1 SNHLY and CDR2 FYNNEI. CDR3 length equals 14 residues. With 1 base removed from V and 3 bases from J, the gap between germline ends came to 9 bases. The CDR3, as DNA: TGTGCCAGCAGTGAAGAGTATAGGGAAGAGACCCAGTACTTC. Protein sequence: CASSEEYREETQYF.

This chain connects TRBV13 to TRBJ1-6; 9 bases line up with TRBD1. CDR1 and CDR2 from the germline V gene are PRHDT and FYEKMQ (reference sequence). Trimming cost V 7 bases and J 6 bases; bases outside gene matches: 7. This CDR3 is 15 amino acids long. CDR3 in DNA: TGTGCCAGCACCATGGACAGGGGAGGTAATTCACCCCTCCACTTT. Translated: CASTMDRGGNSPLHF.

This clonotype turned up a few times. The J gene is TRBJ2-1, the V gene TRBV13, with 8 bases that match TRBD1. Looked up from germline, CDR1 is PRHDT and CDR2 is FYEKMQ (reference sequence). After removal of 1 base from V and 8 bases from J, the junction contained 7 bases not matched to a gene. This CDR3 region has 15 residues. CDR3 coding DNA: TGTGCCAGCAGCTTAGTGTCGGACAGGGCGGATGAGCAGTTCTTC. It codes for CASSLVSDRADEQFF.

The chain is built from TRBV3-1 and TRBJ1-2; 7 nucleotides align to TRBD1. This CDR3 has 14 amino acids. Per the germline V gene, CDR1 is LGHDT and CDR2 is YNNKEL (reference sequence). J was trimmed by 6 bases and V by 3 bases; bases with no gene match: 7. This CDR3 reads CASSQPGTVHGYTF. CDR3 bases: TGTGCCAGCAGCCAGCCCGGGACAGTTCATGGCTACACCTTC.

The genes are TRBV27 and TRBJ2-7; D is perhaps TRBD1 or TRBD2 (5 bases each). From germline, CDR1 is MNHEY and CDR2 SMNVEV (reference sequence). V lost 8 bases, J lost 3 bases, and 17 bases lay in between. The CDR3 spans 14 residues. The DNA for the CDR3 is TGTGCCAGCGCCCTGGGGGTTGATTACTACGAGCAGTACTTC. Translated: CASALGVDYYEQYF.

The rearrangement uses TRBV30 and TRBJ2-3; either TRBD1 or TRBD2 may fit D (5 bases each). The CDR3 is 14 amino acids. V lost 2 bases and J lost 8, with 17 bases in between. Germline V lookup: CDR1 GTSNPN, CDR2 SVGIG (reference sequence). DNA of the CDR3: TGTGCCTGGAGTACCGCCACCGGGACGACTACGCAGTATTTT. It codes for CAWSTATGTTTQYF.

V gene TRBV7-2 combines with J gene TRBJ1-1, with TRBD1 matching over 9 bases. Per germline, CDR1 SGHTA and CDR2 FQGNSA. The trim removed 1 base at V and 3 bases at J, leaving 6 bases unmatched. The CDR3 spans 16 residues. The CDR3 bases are TGTGCCAGCAGCTTAGGGGGGACAGGGCGTGACACTGAAGCTTTCTTT. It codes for CASSLGGTGRDTEAFF.

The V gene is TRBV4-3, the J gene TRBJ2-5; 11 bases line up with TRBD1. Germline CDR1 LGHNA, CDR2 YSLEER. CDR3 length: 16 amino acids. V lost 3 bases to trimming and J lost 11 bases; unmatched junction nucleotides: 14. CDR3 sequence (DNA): TGCGCCAGCAGCCATACCCTGGGACAGGGGGGGCCTCGGCAGTACTTC. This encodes CASSHTLGQGGPRQYF.

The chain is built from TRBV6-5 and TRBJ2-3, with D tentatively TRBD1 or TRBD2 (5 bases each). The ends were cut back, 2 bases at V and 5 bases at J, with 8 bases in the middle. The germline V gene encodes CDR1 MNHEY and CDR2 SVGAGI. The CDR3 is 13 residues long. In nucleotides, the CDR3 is TGTGCCAGCAGTTACGTTGGGGGAGATACGCAGTATTTT. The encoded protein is CASSYVGGDTQYF.

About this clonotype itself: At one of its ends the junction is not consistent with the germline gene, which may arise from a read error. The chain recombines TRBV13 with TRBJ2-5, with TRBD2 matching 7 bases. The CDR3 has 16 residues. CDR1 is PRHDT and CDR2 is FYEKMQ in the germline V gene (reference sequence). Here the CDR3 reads CVSSLRGGEIQETQYF. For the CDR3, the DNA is TGTGTCAGCAGCCTGAGGGGAGGGGAGATTCAAGAGACCCAGTACTTC.

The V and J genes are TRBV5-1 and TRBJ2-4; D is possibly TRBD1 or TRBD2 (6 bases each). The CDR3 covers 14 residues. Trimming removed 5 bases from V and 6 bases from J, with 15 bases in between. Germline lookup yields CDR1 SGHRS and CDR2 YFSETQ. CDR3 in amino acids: CASRPEGGRNIQYF. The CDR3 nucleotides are TGCGCCAGCAGACCAGAGGGGGGAAGAAACATTCAGTACTTC.

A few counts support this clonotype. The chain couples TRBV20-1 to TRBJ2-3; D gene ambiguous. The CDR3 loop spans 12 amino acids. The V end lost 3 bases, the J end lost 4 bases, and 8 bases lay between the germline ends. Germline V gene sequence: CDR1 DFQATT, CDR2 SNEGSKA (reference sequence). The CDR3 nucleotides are TGCAGTGCTAGTGGGTCTTCAGATACGCAGTATTTT. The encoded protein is CSASGSSDTQYF.

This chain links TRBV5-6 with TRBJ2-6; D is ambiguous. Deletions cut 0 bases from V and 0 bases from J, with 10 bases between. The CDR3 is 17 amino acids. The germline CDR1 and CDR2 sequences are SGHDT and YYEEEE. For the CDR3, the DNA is TGTGCCAGCAGCTTGGACGGTTTTAGCTCTGGGGCCAACGTCCTGACTTTC. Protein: CASSLDGFSSGANVLTF.

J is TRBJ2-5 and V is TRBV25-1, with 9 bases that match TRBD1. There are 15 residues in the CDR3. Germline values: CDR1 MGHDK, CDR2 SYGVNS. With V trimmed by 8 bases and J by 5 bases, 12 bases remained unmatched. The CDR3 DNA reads TGTGCCAGCTCCGGTCAGGGACAGGGTATGGAGACCCAGTACTTC. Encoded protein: CASSGQGQGMETQYF.

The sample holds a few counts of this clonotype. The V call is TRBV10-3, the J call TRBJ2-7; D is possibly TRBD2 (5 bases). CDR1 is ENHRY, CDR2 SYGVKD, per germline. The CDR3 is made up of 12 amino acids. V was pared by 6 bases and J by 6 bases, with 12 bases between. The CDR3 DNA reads TGTGCCATCAGGTCTAGCCTCGGCGAGCAGTACTTC. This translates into CAIRSSLGEQYF.

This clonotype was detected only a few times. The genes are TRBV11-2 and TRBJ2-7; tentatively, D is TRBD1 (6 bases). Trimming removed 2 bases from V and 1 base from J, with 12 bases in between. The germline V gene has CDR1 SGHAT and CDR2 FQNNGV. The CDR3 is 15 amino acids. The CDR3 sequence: CASSLNLQGSYEQYF. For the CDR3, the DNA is TGTGCCAGCAGCTTAAACCTACAGGGATCCTACGAGCAGTACTTC.

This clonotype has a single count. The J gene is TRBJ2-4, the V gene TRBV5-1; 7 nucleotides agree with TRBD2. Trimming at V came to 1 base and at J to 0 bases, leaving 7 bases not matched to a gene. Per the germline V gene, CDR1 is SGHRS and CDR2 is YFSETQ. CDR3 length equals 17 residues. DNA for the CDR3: TGCGCCAGCAGCTTGTGTCAGCGGGAACTAGCCAAAAACATTCAGTACTTC. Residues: CASSLCQRELAKNIQYF. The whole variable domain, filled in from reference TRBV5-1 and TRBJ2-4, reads KAGVTQTPRYLIKTRGQQVTLSCSPISGHRSVSWYQQTPGQGLQFLFEYFSETQRNKGNFPGRFSGRQFSNSRSEMNVSTLELGDSALYLCASSLCQRELAKNIQYFGAGTRLSVL.

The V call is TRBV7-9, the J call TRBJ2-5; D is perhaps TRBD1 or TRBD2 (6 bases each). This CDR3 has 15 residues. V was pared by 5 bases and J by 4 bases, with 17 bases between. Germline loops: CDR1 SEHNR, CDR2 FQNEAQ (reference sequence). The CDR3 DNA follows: TGTGCCAGCAGCCCGGGGGCAGGGAGGAGAGAGACCCAGTACTTC. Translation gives CASSPGAGRRETQYF.

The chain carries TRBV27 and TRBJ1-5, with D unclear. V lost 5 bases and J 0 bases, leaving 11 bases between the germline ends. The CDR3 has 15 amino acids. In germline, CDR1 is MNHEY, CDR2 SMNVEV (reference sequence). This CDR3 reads CASSEDGDSNQPQHF. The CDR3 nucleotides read TGTGCCAGCAGTGAGGACGGAGATAGCAATCAGCCCCAGCATTTT.

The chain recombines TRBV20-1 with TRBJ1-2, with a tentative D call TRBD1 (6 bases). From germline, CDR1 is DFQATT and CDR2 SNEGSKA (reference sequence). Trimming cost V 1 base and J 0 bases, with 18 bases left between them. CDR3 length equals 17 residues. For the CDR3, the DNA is TGCAGTGCTAGAGGGGCGGACAGTTCAATTTCTAACTATGGCTACACCTTC. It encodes CSARGADSSISNYGYTF.

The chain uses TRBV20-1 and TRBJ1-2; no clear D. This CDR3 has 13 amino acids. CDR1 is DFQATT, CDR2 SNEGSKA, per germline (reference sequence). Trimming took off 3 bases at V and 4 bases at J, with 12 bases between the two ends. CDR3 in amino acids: CSARGTKTYGYTF. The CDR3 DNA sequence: TGCAGTGCTAGGGGCACCAAGACCTATGGCTACACCTTC.

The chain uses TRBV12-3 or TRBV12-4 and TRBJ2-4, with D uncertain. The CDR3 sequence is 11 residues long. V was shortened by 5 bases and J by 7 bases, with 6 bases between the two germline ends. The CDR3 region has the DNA TGTGCCAGCAGTGTCGTGAACATTCAGTACTTC. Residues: CASSVVNIQYF.

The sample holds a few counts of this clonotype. This chain's CDR3 is CASIGTGGETQYF. In DNA form, the CDR3 reads TGTGCCAGCATAGGGACCGGGGGAGAGACCCAGTACTTC. This rearrangement joins TRBV6-5 to TRBJ2-4; D might be TRBD2 (6 bases). The DNA end favors TRBJ2-5, so the J call may be wrong. From germline, CDR1 is MNHEY and CDR2 SVGAGI. CDR3 size: 13 residues.

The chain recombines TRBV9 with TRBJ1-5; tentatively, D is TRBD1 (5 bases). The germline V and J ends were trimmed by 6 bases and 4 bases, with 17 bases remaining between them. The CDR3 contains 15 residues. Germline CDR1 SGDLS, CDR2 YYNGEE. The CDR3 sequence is CASTLGTGNNQPQHF. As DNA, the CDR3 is TGTGCCAGCACCTTAGGGACCGGGAATAATCAGCCCCAGCATTTT.

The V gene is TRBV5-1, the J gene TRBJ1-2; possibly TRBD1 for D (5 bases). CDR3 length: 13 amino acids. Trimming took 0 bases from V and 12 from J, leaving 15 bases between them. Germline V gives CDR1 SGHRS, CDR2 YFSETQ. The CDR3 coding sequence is TGCGCCAGCAGCTTGGAGGGACCACCAACCCACACCTTC. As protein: CASSLEGPPTHTF.

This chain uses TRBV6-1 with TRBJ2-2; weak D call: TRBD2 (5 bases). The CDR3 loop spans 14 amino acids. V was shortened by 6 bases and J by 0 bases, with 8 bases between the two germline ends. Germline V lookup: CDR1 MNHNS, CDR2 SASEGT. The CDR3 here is CASRREPNTGELFF. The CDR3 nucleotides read TGTGCCAGCAGGAGGGAACCGAACACCGGGGAGCTGTTTTTT.

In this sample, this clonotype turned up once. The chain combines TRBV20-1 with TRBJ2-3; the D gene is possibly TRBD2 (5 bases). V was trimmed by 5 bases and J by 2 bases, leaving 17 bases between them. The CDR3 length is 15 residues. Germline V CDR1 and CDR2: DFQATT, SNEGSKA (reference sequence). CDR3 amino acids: CSASRTHLLTDTQYF. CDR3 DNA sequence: TGCAGTGCTTCGAGGACTCACCTCCTCACAGATACGCAGTATTTT.

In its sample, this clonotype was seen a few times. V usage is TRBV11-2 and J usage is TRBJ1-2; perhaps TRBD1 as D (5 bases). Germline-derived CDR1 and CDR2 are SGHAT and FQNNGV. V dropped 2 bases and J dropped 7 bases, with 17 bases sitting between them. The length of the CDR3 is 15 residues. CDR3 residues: CASSLLSGDRRGYTF. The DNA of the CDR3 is TGTGCCAGCAGCTTACTGAGTGGGGACCGGCGTGGCTACACCTTC.